This T cell receptor (beta chain) was captured by sequencing in a study of cytomegalovirus exposure and HLA in healthy donors. As for this clone: The antigen remains undetermined.

Study-level points and caveats: When the data were analyzed later, several of the most significant clusters appeared to be linked to common viral pathogens.

Researchers ran the PCR with 60 Vbeta and 13 Jbeta primers. The repertoire was sequenced with immunoSEQ multiplex PCR; TCRdb's copy has only in-frame clones and lacks some. The repertoire has around 150,000 clones, about 85% of them found once; the top ten carry over 2%. This sequence originates from a boy aged 2-15 years in good health and CMV-seronegative. The specimen was PBMCs.

In DNA, the CDR3 is TGTGCCAGTAGTATGACAGCTAACTATGGCTACACCTTC. Its translation: CASSMTANYGYTF. The V and J genes are TRBV19 and TRBJ1-2, with D possibly matching TRBD1 (5 bases). Trimming removed 3 bases from V and 0 bases from J, with 5 bases in between. This CDR3 comprises 13 residues. In germline, CDR1 is LNHDA, CDR2 SQIVND (reference sequence).